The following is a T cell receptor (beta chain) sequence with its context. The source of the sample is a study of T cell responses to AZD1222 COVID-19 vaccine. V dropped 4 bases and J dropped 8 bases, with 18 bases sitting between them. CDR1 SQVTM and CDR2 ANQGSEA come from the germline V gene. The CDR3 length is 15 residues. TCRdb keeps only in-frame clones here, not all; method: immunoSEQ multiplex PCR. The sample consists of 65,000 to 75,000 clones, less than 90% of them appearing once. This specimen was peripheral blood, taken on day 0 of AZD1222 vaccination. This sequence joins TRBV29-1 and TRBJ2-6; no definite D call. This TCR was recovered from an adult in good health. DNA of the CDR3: TGCAGCGTTGGCATCACCGGGCCTGAACCCAACGTCCTGACTTTC. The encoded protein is CSVGITGPEPNVLTF. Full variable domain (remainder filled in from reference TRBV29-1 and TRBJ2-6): SAVISQKPSRDICQRGTSLTIQCQVDSQVTMMFWYRQQPGQSLTLIATANQGSEATYESGFVIDKFPISRPNLTFSTLTVSNMSPEDSSIYLCSVGITGPEPNVLTFGAGSRLTVL.